Described below is a single T cell receptor (beta chain) sequence and its context. The CDR3 runs 16 residues. Per germline, CDR1 SGDLS and CDR2 YYNGEE. Trimming stripped 0 bases from V and 3 bases from J, with 12 bases between. Method: immunoSEQ multiplex PCR; TCRdb's copy keeps in-frame clones and lacks some. Of more than 150,000 clones listed, approximately 80% are singletons. The sample comes from a study of blood T cell repertoires in COVID-19. The sequenced sample was peripheral blood. This receptor was obtained from a man aged 60-69 years with acute or convalescent COVID-19. The chain employs TRBV9 and TRBJ2-2; the D gene is possibly TRBD1 (6 bases). CDR3 region: CASSVEMYRDTGELFF. The DNA for the CDR3 is TGTGCCAGCAGCGTAGAAATGTACAGGGACACCGGGGAGCTGTTTTTT.